The entry that follows covers one T cell receptor beta chain sequence. What this receptor recognizes is not known. Base qualities are missing; no much larger clone stands one base away. This entry belongs to a study of vaccination and CD4 T cells after COVID-19 (dated 2022 in TCRdb). Some background on the complete study: The convalescent cohort comprised six males and four females, including two Hispanic individuals, seven Caucasians, two Asians and one multiracial person. The cultures were stimulated with overlapping spike peptide pools from SARS-CoV-2 and from the common cold coronaviruses HCoV-NL63, HCoV-OC43 and HCoV-229E. Post-COVID blood samples were collected from convalescent patients a median of roughly 100 days after diagnosis, with a range of about 30 to 161 days. The spike-specific CD4+ TCR repertoire was compared before and after mRNA vaccination in under 11 COVID-19 convalescent patients and several infection-naive healthy vaccine recipients. The time from the second vaccine dose to post-vaccine blood sampling had a median of roughly 79 days and ranged from roughly 13 to 241 days. In control cultures, a CEFX viral epitope pool was used as positive control, an HIV-1 Nef peptide pool was used as negative control, or no peptide was added. Two doses of either the Pfizer-BioNTech BNT162b2 vaccine (n=8) or the Moderna mRNA-1273 vaccine (n=2) were administered to participants. An earlier paper using these donors assessed, at the TCR clonotype level, memory CD4+ T cell crossreactivity between SARS-CoV-2 and common cold coronavirus spike proteins. Overall results and qualifications from the work: Only a relatively small number of convalescent patients were included in the study, and early timepoints following natural infection were not analyzed. Although the median number of SARS-CoV-2-reactive clonotypes went up from 20 to 25 after infection to 30 to 45 after vaccination, the increase was not significant. Of the vaccine-specific clones found in convalescent patients, nearly all (304 of 307) were mono-reactive for SARS-CoV-2 spike instead of being cross-reactive with common cold coronaviruses. Among the post-vaccine SARS-CoV-2-reactive clones in convalescent patients, a median approximately 86% showed up only after vaccination, which suggests vaccine-specific priming.

Its CDR3 holds 15 amino acids, cysteine through phenylalanine. CDR3 DNA only is kept here, 45 bases in frame from base 1. Per the germline V gene, MNHEY is the CDR1 and SVGAGI is the CDR2. The junction carries 7 bases between V and J, which are trimmed by 0 bases and 0 bases respectively. The sample's treatment or condition, from its label and the paper: approximately 9-day PBMC culture with coronavirus spike peptide pools or control peptides (ViraFEST assay). CD4+ T cells from unexposed donors were collected before the COVID-19 pandemic (2011-2018). The study used the ViraFEST assay, which expanded antigen-specific T cells with peptide pools and then identified expanded clonotypes by TCR sequencing. Each well held approximately 2 million PBMCs cultured in IMDM containing about 5% human AB serum and roughly 9.7 IU/ml IL-2, with 8 to 10 ug/ml peptide pools added. Half of the culture medium was replaced with fresh IL-2-containing medium on days 3 and 7. After 10 days of culture, CD4+ T cells were isolated by negative selection using the EasySep CD4+ T cell isolation kit. As far as cell numbers permitted, CD4+ T cells from unexposed donors were tested for reactivity against SARS-CoV-2 S and N as well as four spike pools from common cold coronaviruses. Ficoll-Paque Plus gradient centrifugation was used to isolate PBMCs from whole blood, and the isolated PBMCs were then either used fresh or cryopreserved at -140C. In general, triplicate wells were set up for every culture condition. Leukapheresis product for the unexposed donors was bought commercially.

Libraries came from PCR. At the Johns Hopkins FTIC core, DNA from the cultured CD4+ T cells underwent TCR sequencing with the Oncomine TCR Beta short-read assay. Genomic DNA was extracted from the cultured CD4+ T cells with the QIAamp micro DNA kit. Oncomine TCR Beta libraries from cultured CD4+ T cells were pooled using unique dual indexes and sequenced on an Illumina iSeq 100. Per the authors' processing: Non-productive sequences were removed, and CDR3s that did not start with C, did not end with F or W, or were shorter than 7 amino acids were discarded. Antigen-specific clonotypes were identified with the MANAFEST web application by comparing peptide-stimulated wells with reference and other culture wells. To be called positive, a clone needed an FDR below 0.05, an odds ratio above 5, and a productive frequency above 0.1% in at least two of three replicate wells. A clonotype was classed as cross-reactive if the clonotype showed significant expansion both in SARS-CoV-2 spike wells and in at least one common cold coronavirus spike condition. Using R version 3.6.1, CDR3 homology was evaluated through Levenshtein distances (stringdist) along with unrooted phylogenetic trees (ape). TCRdb passed the public sequencing reads through fastp at Q25 and MiXCR, retaining productive beta sequences. Rows with one shared CDR3 protein collapse into an entry with the most common genes and DNA. TCRdb, not the authors, supplied the V and J calls. Present in this sample are around 5,700 distinct CDR3 sequences, about two fifths of which were seen just once. In total, the top ten clones hold under 30% of the sample.

This sequence was found in a human donor in good health. This chain is built from TRBV6-5 and TRBJ2-3; TRBD1 could be the D gene, as 5 bases match. The sequenced sample consisted of CD4+ T cells from blood, cultured in vitro. CDR3 sequence: CASSYSRTSTDTQYF. The DNA sequence is as follows: TGTGCCAGCAGTTACTCGAGGACAAGCACAGATACGCAGTATTTT.